This entry concerns a single TCR beta chain. As yet, its antigen is unknown. The sample originates from a study of cytomegalovirus exposure and HLA in healthy donors. Study context: Assignment to the Caucasian-associated ancestry cluster applied to about 80% of the approximately 360 genotyped donors.

Study results and caveats: Further analysis, carried out later, found HLA-associated TCR beta chains more clonally expanded than equally common other chains.

PCR employed 60 Vbeta and 13 Jbeta primers. Sequencing used immunoSEQ multiplex PCR; TCRdb keeps in-frame clones, though not all of them. Among about 130,000 clones listed, around 80% were seen once. The specimen was PBMCs. The source is a female donor in good health and CMV-seronegative.

DNA for the CDR3: TGTGCCAGCAGCTCGTATAACTCCTACGAGCAGTACTTC. Encoded protein: CASSSYNSYEQYF. The V gene is TRBV7-2, the J gene TRBJ2-7, with unresolved D. V lost 4 bases and J 0 bases, leaving 7 bases between the germline ends. The CDR3 loop spans 13 amino acids. Germline V CDR1 and CDR2: SGHTA, FQGNSA.